The entry below gives a single T cell receptor (beta chain) sequence along with its context. Antigen specificity is unknown. This record comes from a study of blood T cells in healthy people across ages. Trimming took off 9 bases at V and 3 bases at J, with 12 bases between the two ends. CDR1 is MDHEN, CDR2 SYDVKM, per germline. The CDR3 sequence is 12 residues long. General study results and limits: Measured against age, TCR beta diversity per million T cells decreased in a roughly linear manner. Whereas aged donors had fewer naive CD4+ cells, long-lived donors had more of them and higher diversity.

Combining a sample-barcoded 5' primer with a J-beta primer mix, a second PCR ran for 7 to 11 cycles. A template-switch adaptor with 12 random nucleotides tagged each cDNA molecule. One entry per CDR3 protein results from TCRdb running MiXCR on the 5' RACE reads. This sample has 1.8 million or so distinct CDR3 sequences; 39% occur once, and the top ten carry more than 20%. The sequencing sample was made of blood. The source of this sequence is a human donor in good health. This chain links TRBV28 with TRBJ2-7; the D call may be TRBD1 or TRBD2 (5 bases each). As DNA, the CDR3 is TGTGCCAGTGGGACGCAGGACTACGAGCAGTACTTC. Protein product: CASGTQDYEQYF.